These 25 T cell receptor beta chains share one sample of origin, sequenced in a study of CD4 T cells in relation to SARS-CoV-2 and coronaviruses. Before the COVID-19 pandemic, during about 2011-2019, CD4+ T cells were taken from unexposed donors. Only in-frame clones appear in the TCRdb table, and some are missing; sequencing was by immunoSEQ multiplex PCR. The data show around 65,000 clones, around 87% seen once. Input material: memory CD4+ T cells from PBMCs. Source of these receptors: a human donor in good health.

V is TRBV5-4 and J is TRBJ1-1; a weak D match, TRBD1 (6 bases). Germline V gene data show CDR1 as SGHNT and CDR2 as YYREEE (reference sequence). The CDR3 has 13 amino acids. V was clipped by 0 bases and J by 10 bases, with 13 bases between them. The CDR3 DNA reads TGTGCCAGCAGCTTGGACAGGGTGTCGGTAGCTTTCTTT. It encodes CASSLDRVSVAFF.

V gene TRBV18 combines with J gene TRBJ2-7; D might be TRBD1 (6 bases). CDR3 length equals 13 residues. From germline, CDR1 is KGHSH and CDR2 LQKENI. V was shortened by 5 bases and J by 0 bases, with 8 bases between the two germline ends. CDR3 bases: TGTGCCAGCTCAAGGACAGACTCCTACGAGCAGTACTTC. This sequence encodes CASSRTDSYEQYF.

On this clone itself: The sample has other DNA sequences that encode this CDR3 too. The CDR3 bases are TGTGCCAGCTCACCACCTGCGGGGGGGTCCTACAATGAGCAGTTCTTC. Translated, it gives CASSPPAGGSYNEQFF. The chain is built from TRBV18 and TRBJ2-1, with 9 bases identical to TRBD2. With 0 bases clipped from V and 1 base from J, the junction kept 1 base outside the gene matches. Germline CDR1 and CDR2: KGHSH and LQKENI. This CDR3 contains 16 residues.

This chain connects TRBV24-1 to TRBJ2-3; no clear D gene. V lost 6 bases to trimming and J lost 6 bases, with 21 bases between them. Germline CDR1 KGHDR, CDR2 SFDVKD. There are 16 residues in the CDR3. As DNA, the CDR3 is TGTGCCACCAGTCCCGCCCGACTGGGGAATCTGGATACGCAGTATTTT. This gives the protein CATSPARLGNLDTQYF.

The gene calls are TRBV6-2 or TRBV6-3 and TRBJ1-6, with D possibly TRBD1 on 6 matching bases. This CDR3 is built from 16 residues. Trimming took 2 bases from V and 8 from J, leaving 16 bases between them. CDR1 and CDR2 from the germline V gene are MNHEY and SVGEGT. CDR3 in DNA: TGTGCCAGCAGTTACCCAATCGACAGGACGGATTCACCCCTCCACTTT. Its translation is CASSYPIDRTDSPLHF.

The chain employs TRBV24-1 and TRBJ2-5; the D call may be TRBD1 or TRBD2 (6 bases each). Germline CDR1 and CDR2: KGHDR and SFDVKD. The length of the CDR3 is 13 residues. Deletions cut 7 bases from V and 7 bases from J, with 15 bases between. Written as DNA, the CDR3 is TGTGCCACCAGCAGGGGTCTGGGGGGGACCCAGTACTTC. It specifies CATSRGLGGTQYF.

CDR3 in amino acids: CASSTGWDQPQHF. The CDR3 region has the DNA TGTGCCAGCAGTACAGGGTGGGACCAGCCCCAGCATTTT. The rearrangement uses TRBV2 and TRBJ1-5, with a tentative D call TRBD1 (6 bases). Germline CDR1 is SNHLY and CDR2 is FYNNEI. The V and J ends lost 5 bases and 7 bases respectively, with 12 bases between them. The CDR3 spans 13 residues.

The chain is built from TRBV20-1 and TRBJ1-1; no firm D call. The CDR3 is 11 residues long. Germline CDR1 DFQATT, CDR2 SNEGSKA (reference sequence). Deletions cut 7 bases from V and 1 base from J, with 7 bases between. The CDR3 nucleotides are TGCAGTGTCAGTCAGAACACTGAAGCTTTCTTT. As protein: CSVSQNTEAFF.

CDR3 bases: TGTGCCAGCAGCTTTGACAGGGCCCAGACCCAGTACTTC. Protein sequence: CASSFDRAQTQYF. This chain uses TRBV11-3 with TRBJ2-5, with 7 bases fitting TRBD1. The CDR3 runs 13 residues. CDR1 SGHNT and CDR2 YENEEA come from the germline V gene. Trimming took 3 bases from V and 6 from J; bases not matched to a gene: 4.

J is TRBJ2-3 and V is TRBV10-3; D is unclear. CDR3 length equals 17 residues. The V and J ends lost 3 bases and 3 bases respectively, with 19 bases between them. Germline V gives CDR1 ENHRY, CDR2 SYGVKD. The CDR3 DNA reads TGTGCCATCAGTGAAGGTGGTACTGGCATGTTAACAGATACGCAGTATTTT. Its translation: CAISEGGTGMLTDTQYF.

V gene TRBV5-1 combines with J gene TRBJ2-1, with 13 bases that match TRBD2. The germline V gene has CDR1 SGHRS and CDR2 YFSETQ. With V trimmed by 4 bases and J by 8 bases, 12 bases remained unmatched. There are 17 residues in the CDR3. CDR3 DNA sequence: TGCGCCAGCAGCCCCGGACTAGCGGGAGTACTTGGGGATGAGCAGTTCTTC. Its translation: CASSPGLAGVLGDEQFF.

V gene TRBV5-1 combines with J gene TRBJ2-3, with 12 bases that match TRBD1. The germline CDR1 and CDR2 sequences are SGHRS and YFSETQ. V was pared by 7 bases and J by 5 bases, with 8 bases of the junction left unmatched. The CDR3 loop spans 15 amino acids. CDR3 bases: TGCGCCAGCGGCGATCGGGACAGGGGGCAAGATACGCAGTATTTT. Protein: CASGDRDRGQDTQYF.

The CDR3 loop reads CASSMGREGTGELFF. CDR3 nucleotide sequence: TGTGCCAGTAGTATGGGCCGGGAAGGGACCGGGGAGCTGTTTTTT. The rearrangement links TRBV19 to TRBJ2-2; perhaps TRBD2 as D (5 bases). The germline gives CDR1 LNHDA, CDR2 SQIVND (reference sequence). The CDR3 consists of 15 residues. V was shortened by 3 bases and J by 5 bases, with 13 bases between the two germline ends. The full variable domain, completed using reference TRBV19 and TRBJ2-2, is DGGITQSPKYLFRKEGQNVTLSCEQNLNHDAMYWYRQDPGQGLRLIYYSQIVNDFQKGDIAEGYSVSREKKESFPLTVTSAQKNPTAFYLCASSMGREGTGELFFGEGSRLTVL.

The chain recombines TRBV5-4 with TRBJ2-5, with 7 bases fitting TRBD2. Germline CDR1 reads SGHNT; CDR2 reads YYREEE (reference sequence). V lost 4 bases, J lost 1 base, and 7 bases stayed unmatched. The CDR3 has 15 amino acids. CDR3 sequence reads: CASSPAGDLQETQYF. The CDR3 region has the DNA TGTGCCAGCAGCCCGGCGGGGGATCTCCAAGAGACCCAGTACTTC. Full variable domain (outside the CDR3, taken from reference TRBV5-4 and TRBJ2-5): ETGVTQSPTHLIKTRGQQVTLRCSSQSGHNTVSWYQQALGQGPQFIFQYYREEENGRGNFPPRFSGLQFPNYSSELNVNALELDDSALYLCASSPAGDLQETQYFGPGTRLLVL.

This chain joins TRBV7-2 and TRBJ1-1; unclear D gene. V gave up 1 base and J gave up 4 bases, with 10 bases separating them. The CDR3 has 14 amino acids. In germline, CDR1 is SGHTA, CDR2 FQGNSA. DNA for the CDR3: TGTGCCAGCAGCTTAGTTATGTCCACCACTGAAGCTTTCTTT. Its translation: CASSLVMSTTEAFF.

The sample holds a few counts of this clone. The genes are TRBV7-2 and TRBJ2-7; 8 bases match TRBD1. The CDR3 extends over 16 amino acids. The germline V gene encodes CDR1 SGHTA and CDR2 FQGNSA. With 1 base clipped from V and 9 bases from J, the junction kept 14 bases outside the gene matches. The CDR3 DNA follows: TGTGCCAGCAGCTTAGGTGGGCAGGGGGCGGTCAAGGGGCAGTACTTC. This gives the protein CASSLGGQGAVKGQYF.

Only one count was recorded for this clone. The chain couples TRBV19 to TRBJ1-1; D gene unclear. The CDR3 length is 14 residues. Germline-derived CDR1 and CDR2 are LNHDA and SQIVND (reference sequence). V shed 5 bases and J shed 4 bases, with 14 bases lying between them. The CDR3 is CASSLYDRTTEAFF. As DNA, the CDR3 is TGTGCCAGTAGTCTGTACGATCGAACCACTGAAGCTTTCTTT.

The rearrangement joins TRBV20-1 to TRBJ2-7; D not certain. The CDR3 has 11 amino acids. The V end was cut by 1 base, the J end by 4 bases, with 5 bases between. CDR1 and CDR2 (germline): DFQATT, SNEGSKA (reference sequence). CDR3 bases: TGCAGTGCTAGAGGGATTTACGAGCAGTACTTC. Amino acid sequence: CSARGIYEQYF.

This clone was seen a single time. This sequence joins TRBV5-1 and TRBJ1-2; D is perhaps TRBD1 (6 bases). Germline assignment: CDR1 SGHRS and CDR2 YFSETQ. This CDR3 spans 15 amino acids. The ends were cut back, 7 bases at V and 1 base at J, with 17 bases in the middle. The chain's CDR3 is CASRLGQQGNYGYTF. The CDR3 DNA reads TGCGCCAGCCGCCTAGGACAACAGGGTAACTATGGCTACACCTTC.

The CDR3 DNA reads as TGTGCCAGCAGCTCCACAGAGTCCTACGAGCAGTACTTC. Encoded protein: CASSSTESYEQYF. J is TRBJ2-7 and V is TRBV7-9; no reliable D call. This CDR3 spans 13 amino acids. Germline V gene lookup returns CDR1 SEHNR and CDR2 FQNEAQ (reference sequence). V was shortened by 4 bases and J by 1 base, with 8 bases between the two germline ends.

The rearrangement uses TRBV19 and TRBJ2-7; D may match TRBD1 or TRBD2 (5 bases each). This CDR3 region has 14 residues. The germline gives CDR1 LNHDA, CDR2 SQIVND (reference sequence). V lost 5 bases and J 3 bases, leaving 14 bases between the germline ends. CDR3 residues: CASSEGRRNYEQYF. CDR3 DNA: TGTGCCAGTAGTGAGGGACGGAGGAACTACGAGCAGTACTTC. The complete variable domain, with remaining parts taken from reference TRBV19 and TRBJ2-7, reads DGGITQSPKYLFRKEGQNVTLSCEQNLNHDAMYWYRQDPGQGLRLIYYSQIVNDFQKGDIAEGYSVSREKKESFPLTVTSAQKNPTAFYLCASSEGRRNYEQYFGPGTRLTVT.

The chain links TRBV30 to TRBJ2-3, with 7 bases identical to TRBD1. The CDR3 spans 14 residues. Germline V gene lookup returns CDR1 GTSNPN and CDR2 SVGIG (reference sequence). With V trimmed by 4 bases and J by 4 bases, 8 bases remained unmatched. CDR3: CAWNGQGVADTQYF. CDR3 bases: TGTGCCTGGAACGGTCAGGGGGTGGCAGATACGCAGTATTTT.

The V gene is TRBV5-4, the J gene TRBJ2-5; no reliable D call. CDR3 length equals 15 residues. Germline V gene lookup returns CDR1 SGHNT and CDR2 YYREEE (reference sequence). Trimming removed 0 bases at V and 2 bases at J, with 11 bases between. The CDR3 spells CASSLGGSGQETQYF. The CDR3 DNA reads as TGTGCCAGCAGCTTGGGGGGTTCAGGTCAAGAGACCCAGTACTTC.

The chain employs TRBV30 and TRBJ2-5, with 7 nucleotides matching TRBD2. The CDR3 totals 13 residues. V lost 5 bases to trimming and J lost 3 bases; unmatched junction nucleotides: 6. The germline V gene has CDR1 GTSNPN and CDR2 SVGIG (reference sequence). CDR3 sequence: CAWARGGKETQYF. The CDR3 bases are TGTGCCTGGGCGAGGGGAGGGAAAGAGACCCAGTACTTC.

This clone was found a few times. The V gene is TRBV29-1, the J gene TRBJ2-7; 9 nucleotides line up with TRBD1. CDR1 and CDR2 from the germline V gene are SQVTM and ANQGSEA. Losses at the gene ends were 6 bases for V and 4 bases for J; bases not matched to a gene: 10. The CDR3 contains 14 residues. CDR3 loop: CSVTGTGINYEQYF. The CDR3 DNA reads TGCAGCGTGACCGGGACAGGGATTAATTACGAGCAGTACTTC.